This T cell receptor beta chain was recovered during a study of cytomegalovirus exposure and HLA in healthy donors. Whole-study context: The early release's HLA-typed donors yielded approximately 81 million unique TCRs. General study points: Later analysis revealed greater clonal expansion in HLA-associated TCR beta chains than in equally common others.

Remarks on this clone: The antigen is undetermined.

This CDR3 comprises 17 residues. From germline, CDR1 is SGHTA and CDR2 FQGNSA. V dropped 6 bases and J dropped 4; count of bases not matched to a gene: 9. These donors, healthy bone marrow donors, were studied. In the PCR, 60 Vbeta and 13 Jbeta primers were used. Generated by immunoSEQ multiplex PCR, the TCRdb table keeps only in-frame clones and is missing some. The data contain approximately 190,000 clones, more than 65% of them singletons. The receptor's source is a woman in her 30s in good health and CMV-seronegative. This rearrangement joins TRBV7-2 to TRBJ2-2; 12 bases are a match to TRBD2. Sequenced sample: PBMCs. CDR3 nucleotide sequence: TGTGCCAGCAGTTATCAGGCTAGCGGGAGGGCCACCGGGGAGCTGTTTTTT. Its translation: CASSYQASGRATGELFF.